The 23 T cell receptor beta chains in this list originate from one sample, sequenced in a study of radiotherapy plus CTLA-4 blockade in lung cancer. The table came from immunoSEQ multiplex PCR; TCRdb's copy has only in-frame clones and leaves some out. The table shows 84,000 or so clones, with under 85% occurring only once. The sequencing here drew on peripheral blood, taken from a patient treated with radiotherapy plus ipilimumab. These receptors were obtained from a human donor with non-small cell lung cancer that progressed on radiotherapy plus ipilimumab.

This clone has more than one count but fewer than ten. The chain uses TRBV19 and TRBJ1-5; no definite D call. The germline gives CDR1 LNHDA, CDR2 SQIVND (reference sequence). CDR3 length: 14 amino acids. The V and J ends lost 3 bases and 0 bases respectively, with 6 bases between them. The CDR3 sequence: CASSIQVSNQPQHF. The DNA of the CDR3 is TGTGCCAGTAGTATTCAGGTTAGCAATCAGCCCCAGCATTTT.

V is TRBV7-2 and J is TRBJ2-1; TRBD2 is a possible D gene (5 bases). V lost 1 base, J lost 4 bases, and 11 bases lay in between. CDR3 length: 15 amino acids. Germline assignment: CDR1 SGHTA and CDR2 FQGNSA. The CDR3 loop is CASSLVVSEYNEQFF. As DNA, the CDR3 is TGTGCCAGCAGCTTAGTTGTTAGCGAGTACAATGAGCAGTTCTTC.

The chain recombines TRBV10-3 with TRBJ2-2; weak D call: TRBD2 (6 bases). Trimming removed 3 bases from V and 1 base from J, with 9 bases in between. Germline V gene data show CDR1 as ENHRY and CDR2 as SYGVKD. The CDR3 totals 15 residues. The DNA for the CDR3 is TGTGCCATCAGTGATTTGCGGGAGAACACCGGGGAGCTGTTTTTT. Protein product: CAISDLRENTGELFF.

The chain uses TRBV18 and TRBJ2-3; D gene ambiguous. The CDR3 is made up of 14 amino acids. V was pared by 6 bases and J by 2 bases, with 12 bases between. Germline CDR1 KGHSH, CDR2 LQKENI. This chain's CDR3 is CASSPILFTDTQYF. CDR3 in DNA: TGTGCCAGCTCTCCCATATTGTTCACAGATACGCAGTATTTT.

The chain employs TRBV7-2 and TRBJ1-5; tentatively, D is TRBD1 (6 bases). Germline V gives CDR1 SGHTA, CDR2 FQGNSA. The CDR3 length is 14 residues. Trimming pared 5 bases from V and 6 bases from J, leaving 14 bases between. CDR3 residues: CASSTQGGGQPQHF. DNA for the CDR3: TGTGCCAGCAGCACTCAAGGGGGAGGTCAGCCCCAGCATTTT.

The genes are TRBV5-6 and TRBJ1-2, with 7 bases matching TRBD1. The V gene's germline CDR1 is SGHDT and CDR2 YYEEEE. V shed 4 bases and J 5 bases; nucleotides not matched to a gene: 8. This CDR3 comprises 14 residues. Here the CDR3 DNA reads TGTGCCAGCAGCCTTCGACAGGGAGATTATGGCTACACCTTC. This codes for CASSLRQGDYGYTF.

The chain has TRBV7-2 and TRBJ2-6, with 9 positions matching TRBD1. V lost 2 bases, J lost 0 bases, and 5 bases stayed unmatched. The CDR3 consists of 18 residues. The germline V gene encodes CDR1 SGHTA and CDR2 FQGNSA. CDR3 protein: CASSLRDRVFSGANVLTF. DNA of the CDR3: TGTGCCAGCAGCTTACGGGACAGGGTTTTCTCTGGGGCCAACGTCCTGACTTTC.

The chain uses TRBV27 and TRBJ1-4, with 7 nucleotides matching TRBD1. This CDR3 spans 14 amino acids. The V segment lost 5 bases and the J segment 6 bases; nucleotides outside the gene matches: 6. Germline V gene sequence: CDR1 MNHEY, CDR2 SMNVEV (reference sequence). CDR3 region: CASSGGQRHEKLFF. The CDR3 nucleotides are TGTGCCAGCAGTGGGGGACAGAGGCATGAAAAACTGTTTTTT.

The CDR3 nucleotides are TGTGCCAGCAGCCCTCAAGGACAGCCCCAGCATTTT. It translates to CASSPQGQPQHF. The chain is built from TRBV14 and TRBJ1-5; D remains unclear. Looked up from germline, CDR1 is SGHDN and CDR2 is FVKESK. V was cut by 4 bases and J by 7 bases, with 8 bases left in between. The CDR3 contains 12 residues.

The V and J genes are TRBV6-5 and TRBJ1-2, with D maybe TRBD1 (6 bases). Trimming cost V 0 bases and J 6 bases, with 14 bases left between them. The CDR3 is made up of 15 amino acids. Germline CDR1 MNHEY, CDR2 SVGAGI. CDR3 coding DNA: TGTGCCAGCAGTTACTCGAGGGCAGGGGAGAATGGCTACACCTTC. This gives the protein CASSYSRAGENGYTF.

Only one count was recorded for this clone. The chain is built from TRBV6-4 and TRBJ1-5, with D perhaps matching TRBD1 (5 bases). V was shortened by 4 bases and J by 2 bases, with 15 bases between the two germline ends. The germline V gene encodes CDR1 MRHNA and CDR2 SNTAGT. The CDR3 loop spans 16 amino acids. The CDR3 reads CASSVPIREGNQPQHF. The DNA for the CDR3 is TGTGCCAGCAGTGTCCCGATCAGGGAAGGCAATCAGCCCCAGCATTTT.

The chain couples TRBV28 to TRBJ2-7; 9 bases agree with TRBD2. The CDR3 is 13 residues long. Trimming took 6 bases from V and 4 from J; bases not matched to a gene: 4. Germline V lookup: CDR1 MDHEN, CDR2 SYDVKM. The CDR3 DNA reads TGTGCCAGCAGGCTAGCGGGGTTTTACGAGCAGTACTTC. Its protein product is CASRLAGFYEQYF.

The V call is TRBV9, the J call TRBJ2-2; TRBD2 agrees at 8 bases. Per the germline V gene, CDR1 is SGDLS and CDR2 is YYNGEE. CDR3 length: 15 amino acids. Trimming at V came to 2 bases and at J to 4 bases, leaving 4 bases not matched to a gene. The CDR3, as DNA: TGTGCCAGCAGCGTGGGCGGGGGGTTCACCGGGGAGCTGTTTTTT. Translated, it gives CASSVGGGFTGELFF.

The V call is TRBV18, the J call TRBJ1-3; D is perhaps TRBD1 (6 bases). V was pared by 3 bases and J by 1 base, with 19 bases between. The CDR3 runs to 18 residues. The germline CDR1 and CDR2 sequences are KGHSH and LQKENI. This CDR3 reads CASSPTLGGGASGNTIYF. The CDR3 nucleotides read TGTGCCAGCTCACCTACCCTCGGGGGGGGCGCTTCTGGAAACACCATATATTTT.

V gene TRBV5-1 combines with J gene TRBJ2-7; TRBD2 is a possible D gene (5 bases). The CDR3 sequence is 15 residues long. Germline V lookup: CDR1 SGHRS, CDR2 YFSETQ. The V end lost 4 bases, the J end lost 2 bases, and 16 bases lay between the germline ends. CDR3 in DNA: TGCGCCAGCAGCCCAGAGGGAGAAATAACCTACGAGCAGTACTTC. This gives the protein CASSPEGEITYEQYF.

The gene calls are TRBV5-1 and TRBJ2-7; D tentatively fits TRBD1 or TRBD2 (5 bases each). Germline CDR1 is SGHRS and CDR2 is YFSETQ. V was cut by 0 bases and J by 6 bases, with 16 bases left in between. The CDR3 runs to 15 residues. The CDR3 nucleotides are TGCGCCAGCAGCTTGGGACCGGGACGGGCCGGCGAGCAGTACTTC. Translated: CASSLGPGRAGEQYF.

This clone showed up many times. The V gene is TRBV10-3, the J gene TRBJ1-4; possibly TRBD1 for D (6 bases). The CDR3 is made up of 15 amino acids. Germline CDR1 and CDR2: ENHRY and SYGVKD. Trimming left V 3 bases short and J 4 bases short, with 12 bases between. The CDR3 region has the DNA TGTGCCATCAGTGAATCCGGGGGCAATAATGAAAAACTGTTTTTT. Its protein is CAISESGGNNEKLFF.

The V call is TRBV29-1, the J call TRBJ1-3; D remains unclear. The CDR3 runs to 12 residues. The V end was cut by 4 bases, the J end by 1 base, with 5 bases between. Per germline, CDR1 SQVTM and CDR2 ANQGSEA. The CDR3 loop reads CSVALSGNTIYF. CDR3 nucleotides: TGCAGCGTTGCCCTGTCTGGAAACACCATATATTTT.

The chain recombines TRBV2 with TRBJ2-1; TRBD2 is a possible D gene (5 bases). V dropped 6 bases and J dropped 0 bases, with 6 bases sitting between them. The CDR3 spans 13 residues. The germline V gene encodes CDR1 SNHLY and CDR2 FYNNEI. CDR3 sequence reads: CASSRGSYNEQFF. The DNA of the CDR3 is TGTGCCAGCAGCCGGGGCTCCTACAATGAGCAGTTCTTC.

The CDR3 region is CASSTLRTGYGETQYF. The CDR3 nucleotides are TGTGCCAGTAGTACCCTCCGGACAGGGTACGGGGAGACCCAGTACTTC. This chain joins TRBV19 and TRBJ2-5; 8 nucleotides agree with TRBD1. This CDR3 has 16 amino acids. Germline V gene sequence: CDR1 LNHDA, CDR2 SQIVND (reference sequence). After removal of 4 bases from V and 5 bases from J, the junction contained 12 bases not matched to a gene.

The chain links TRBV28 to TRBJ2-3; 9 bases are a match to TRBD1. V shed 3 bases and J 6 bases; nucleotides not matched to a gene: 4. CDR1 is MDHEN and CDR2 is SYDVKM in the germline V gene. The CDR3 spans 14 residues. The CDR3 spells CASSLTGGMDTQYF. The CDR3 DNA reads TGTGCCAGCAGTTTGACAGGGGGTATGGATACGCAGTATTTT.

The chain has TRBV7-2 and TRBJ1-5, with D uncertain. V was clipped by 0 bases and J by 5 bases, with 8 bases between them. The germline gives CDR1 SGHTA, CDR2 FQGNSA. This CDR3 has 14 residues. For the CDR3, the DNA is TGTGCCAGCAGCTTAGCGGGCGGTTATCAGCCCCAGCATTTT. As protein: CASSLAGGYQPQHF.

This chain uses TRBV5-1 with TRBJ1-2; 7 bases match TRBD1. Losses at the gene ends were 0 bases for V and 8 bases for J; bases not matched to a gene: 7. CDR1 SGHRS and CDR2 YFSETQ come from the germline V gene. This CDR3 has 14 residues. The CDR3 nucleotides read TGCGCCAGCAGCTTGGCTGACAGGGCCAGCGGCTACACCTTC. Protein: CASSLADRASGYTF. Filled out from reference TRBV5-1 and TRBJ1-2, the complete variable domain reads KAGVTQTPRYLIKTRGQQVTLSCSPISGHRSVSWYQQTPGQGLQFLFEYFSETQRNKGNFPGRFSGRQFSNSRSEMNVSTLELGDSALYLCASSLADRASGYTFGSGTRLTVV.